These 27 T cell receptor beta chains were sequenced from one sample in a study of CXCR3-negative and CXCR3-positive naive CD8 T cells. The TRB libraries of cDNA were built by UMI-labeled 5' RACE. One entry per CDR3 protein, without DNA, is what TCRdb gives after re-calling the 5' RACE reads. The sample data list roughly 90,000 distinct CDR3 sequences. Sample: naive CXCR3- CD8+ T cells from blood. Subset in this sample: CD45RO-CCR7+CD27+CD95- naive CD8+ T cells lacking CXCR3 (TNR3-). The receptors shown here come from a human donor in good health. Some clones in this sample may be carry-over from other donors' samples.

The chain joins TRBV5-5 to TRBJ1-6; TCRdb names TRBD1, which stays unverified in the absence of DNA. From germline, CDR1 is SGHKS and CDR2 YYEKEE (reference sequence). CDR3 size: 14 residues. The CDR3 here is CASSPGYNNSPLHF.

CDR3 loop: CASRVLNEQFF. V usage is TRBV7-8 and J usage is TRBJ2-1. This CDR3 has 11 residues. Per germline, CDR1 SGHVS and CDR2 FQNEAQ.

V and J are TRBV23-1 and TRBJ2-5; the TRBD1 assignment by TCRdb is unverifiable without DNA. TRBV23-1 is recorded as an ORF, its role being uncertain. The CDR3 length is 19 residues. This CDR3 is CASLKTQDLWGQDSRDQYF.

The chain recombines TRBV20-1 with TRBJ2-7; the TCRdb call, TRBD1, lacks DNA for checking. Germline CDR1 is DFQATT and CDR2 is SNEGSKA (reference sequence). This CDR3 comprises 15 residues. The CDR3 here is CSAKRLGQGSYEQYF.

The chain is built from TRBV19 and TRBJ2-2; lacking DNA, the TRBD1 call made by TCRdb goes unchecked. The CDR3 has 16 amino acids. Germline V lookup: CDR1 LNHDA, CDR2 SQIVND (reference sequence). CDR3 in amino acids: CASSLGPAGRYGELFF.

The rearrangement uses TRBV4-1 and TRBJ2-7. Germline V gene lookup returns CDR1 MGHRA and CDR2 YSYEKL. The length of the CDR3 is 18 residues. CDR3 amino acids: CASSQEDSLRYASNEQYF.

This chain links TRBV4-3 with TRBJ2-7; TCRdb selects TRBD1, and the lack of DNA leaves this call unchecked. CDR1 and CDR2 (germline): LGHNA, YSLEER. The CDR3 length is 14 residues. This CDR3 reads CASSQARGHYEQYF.

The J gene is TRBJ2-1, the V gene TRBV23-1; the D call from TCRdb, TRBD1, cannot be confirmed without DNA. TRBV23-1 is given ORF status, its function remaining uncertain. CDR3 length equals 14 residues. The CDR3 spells CASSREGSYNEQFF.

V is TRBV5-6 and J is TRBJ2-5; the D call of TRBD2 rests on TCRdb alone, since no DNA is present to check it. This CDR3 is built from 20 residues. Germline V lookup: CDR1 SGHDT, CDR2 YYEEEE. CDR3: CASSPYSGTSGRMYQETQYF.

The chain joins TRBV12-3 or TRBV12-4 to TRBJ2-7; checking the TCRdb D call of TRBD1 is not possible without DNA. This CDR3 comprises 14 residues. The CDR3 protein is CASSYDSVSYEQYF.

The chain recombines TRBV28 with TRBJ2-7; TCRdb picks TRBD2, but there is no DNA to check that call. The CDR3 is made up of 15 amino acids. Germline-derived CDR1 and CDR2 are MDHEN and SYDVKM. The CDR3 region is CASSLILAGGREQYF. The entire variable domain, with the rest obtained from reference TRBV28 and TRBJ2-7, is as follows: DVKVTQSSRYLVKRTGEKVFLECVQDMDHENMFWYRQDPGLGLRLIYFSYDVKMKEKGDIPEGYSVSREKKERFSLILESASTNQTSMYLCASSLILAGGREQYFGPGTRLTVT.

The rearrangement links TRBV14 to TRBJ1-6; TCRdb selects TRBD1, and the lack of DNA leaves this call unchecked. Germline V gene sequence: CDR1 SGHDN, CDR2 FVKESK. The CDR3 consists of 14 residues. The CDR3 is CASSRTGINSPLHF.

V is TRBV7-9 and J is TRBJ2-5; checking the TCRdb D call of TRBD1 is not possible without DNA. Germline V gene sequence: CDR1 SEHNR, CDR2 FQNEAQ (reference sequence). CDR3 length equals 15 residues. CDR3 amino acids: CASSPRDPRCGTQYF.

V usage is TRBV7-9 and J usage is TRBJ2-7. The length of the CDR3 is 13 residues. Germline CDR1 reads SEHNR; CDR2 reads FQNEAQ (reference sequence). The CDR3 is CASSLSPPYEQYF.

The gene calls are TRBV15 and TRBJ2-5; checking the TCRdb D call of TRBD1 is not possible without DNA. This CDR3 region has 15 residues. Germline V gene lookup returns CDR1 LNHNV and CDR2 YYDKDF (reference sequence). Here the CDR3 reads CATSRKMGQWETQYF.

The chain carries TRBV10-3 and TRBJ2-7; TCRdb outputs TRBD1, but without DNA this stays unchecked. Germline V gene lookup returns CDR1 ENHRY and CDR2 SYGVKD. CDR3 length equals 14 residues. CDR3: CAISETGTGHEQYF.

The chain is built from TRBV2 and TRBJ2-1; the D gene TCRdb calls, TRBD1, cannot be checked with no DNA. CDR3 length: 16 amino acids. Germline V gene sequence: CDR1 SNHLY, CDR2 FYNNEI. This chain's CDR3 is CASSEPDRVYNNEQFF.

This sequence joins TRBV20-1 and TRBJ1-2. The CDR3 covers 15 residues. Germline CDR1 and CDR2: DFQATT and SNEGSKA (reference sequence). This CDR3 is CSARDQARGGYGYTF.

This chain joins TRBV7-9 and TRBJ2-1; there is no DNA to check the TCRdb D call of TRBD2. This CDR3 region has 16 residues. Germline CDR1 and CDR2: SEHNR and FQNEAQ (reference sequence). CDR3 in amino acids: CASSSIAGGPYNEQFF.

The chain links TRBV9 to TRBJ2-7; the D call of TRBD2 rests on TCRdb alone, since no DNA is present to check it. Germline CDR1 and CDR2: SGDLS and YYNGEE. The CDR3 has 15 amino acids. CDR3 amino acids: CASSLGGAGSYEQYF.

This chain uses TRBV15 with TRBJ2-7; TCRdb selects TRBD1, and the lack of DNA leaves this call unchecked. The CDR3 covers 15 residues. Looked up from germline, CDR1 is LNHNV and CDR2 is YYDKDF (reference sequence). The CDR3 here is CATSRTGLDRYEQYF.

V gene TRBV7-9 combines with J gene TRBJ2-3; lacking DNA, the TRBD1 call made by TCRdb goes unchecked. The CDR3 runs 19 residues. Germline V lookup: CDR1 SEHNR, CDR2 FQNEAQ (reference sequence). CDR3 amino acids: CASATGGPKTSRLTDTQYF.

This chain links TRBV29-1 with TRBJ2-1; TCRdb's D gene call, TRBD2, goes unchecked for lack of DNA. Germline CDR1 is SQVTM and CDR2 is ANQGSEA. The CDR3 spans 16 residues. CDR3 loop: CSVDSGRSSSYNEQFF.

The CDR3 sequence: CASSMARPRPSQETQYF. This sequence joins TRBV2 and TRBJ2-5. This CDR3 region has 17 residues. Germline V gives CDR1 SNHLY, CDR2 FYNNEI.

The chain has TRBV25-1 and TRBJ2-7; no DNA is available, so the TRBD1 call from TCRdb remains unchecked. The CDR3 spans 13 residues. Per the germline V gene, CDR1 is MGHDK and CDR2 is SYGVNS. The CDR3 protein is CASSNPWGSEQYF.

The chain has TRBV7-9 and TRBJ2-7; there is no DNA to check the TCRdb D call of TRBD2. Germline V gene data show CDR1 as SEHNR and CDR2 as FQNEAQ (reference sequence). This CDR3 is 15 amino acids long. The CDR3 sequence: CASSLAGGGTYEQYF. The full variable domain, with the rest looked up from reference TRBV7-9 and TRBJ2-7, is DTGVSQNPRHKITKRGQNVTFRCDPISEHNRLYWYRQTLGQGPEFLTYFQNEAQLEKSRLLSDRFSAERPKGSFSTLEIQRTEQGDSAMYLCASSLAGGGTYEQYFGPGTRLTVT.

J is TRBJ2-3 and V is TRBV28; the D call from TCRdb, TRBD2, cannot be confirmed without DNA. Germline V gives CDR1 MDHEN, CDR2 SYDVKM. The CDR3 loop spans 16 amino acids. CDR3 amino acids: CASSLRALGWQDTQYF.